The entry below gives a single T cell receptor (beta chain) sequence along with its context. Everyone who took part was roughly 18 to 89 years old, and they came from about two dozen US areas. These data come from a study of blood T cell repertoires in COVID-19. Profiling relied on immunoSEQ multiplex PCR, and the TCRdb table lists in-frame clones only, not all of them. Here the sample spans under 250,000 clones, over 75% being singletons. This receptor was identified in a woman between 50 and 59 years old with acute COVID-19. The sequencing sample was made of PBMCs or T cells enriched from blood (not recorded which).

The CDR3 DNA sequence: TGTGCCAGCAGTGAGGCATTGAGCGGGGGGATTAACACCGGGGAGCTGTTTTTT. It translates to CASSEALSGGINTGELFF. The rearrangement joins TRBV2 to TRBJ2-2; 9 bases map to TRBD2. There are 18 residues in the CDR3. With 3 bases clipped from V and 2 bases from J, the junction kept 10 bases outside the gene matches. Germline-derived CDR1 and CDR2 are SNHLY and FYNNEI.